Below, 28 T cell receptor beta chains from the same sample are listed, as sequenced in a study of T cells in tuberculosis. The repertoire was sequenced with immunoSEQ multiplex PCR; TCRdb's copy has only in-frame clones and lacks some. The table has around 33,000 clones, 90% to 95% seen once. As to time point: new active TB diagnosis, blood taken before or within 7 days of starting treatment. The sample in question was PBMCs, obtained at tuberculosis diagnosis. The origin of the receptors is an adult with tuberculosis. Some clones in this sample may be carry-over from other donors' samples.

The chain combines TRBV20-1 with TRBJ2-7; D uncertain. The V and J ends lost 1 base and 3 bases respectively, with 4 bases between them. CDR3 size: 11 residues. Per germline, CDR1 DFQATT and CDR2 SNEGSKA (reference sequence). CDR3 nucleotide sequence: TGCAGTGCTAGAGCGGGCTACGAGCAGTACTTC. It yields the protein CSARAGYEQYF.

The genes are TRBV18 and TRBJ2-1; perhaps TRBD1 as D (5 bases). Between the trimmed V and J ends, which lost 1 base and 7 bases, there was a span of 8 bases. The germline gives CDR1 KGHSH, CDR2 LQKENI. The CDR3 has 13 amino acids. The CDR3 reads CASSPRSGNEQFF. The CDR3 DNA follows: TGTGCCAGCTCACCACGCTCAGGGAATGAGCAGTTCTTC.

V and J are TRBV6-5 and TRBJ2-7; tentatively, D is TRBD2 (6 bases). Germline V lookup: CDR1 MNHEY, CDR2 SVGAGI. CDR3 length: 15 residues. The V gene lost 0 bases and the J gene lost 4 bases, with 13 bases spanning the gap. The CDR3 DNA follows: TGTGCCAGCAGTTACTCTGGCGGGGACTCATACGAGCAGTACTTC. It yields the protein CASSYSGGDSYEQYF.

The V and J genes are TRBV6-1 and TRBJ2-5; the D is unclear. Germline assignment: CDR1 MNHNS and CDR2 SASEGT. V dropped 6 bases and J dropped 3 bases, with 17 bases sitting between them. There are 15 residues in the CDR3. The DNA for the CDR3 is TGTGCCAGCAGACGCCAAGTCTACGGTGAAGAGACCCAGTACTTC. This gives the protein CASRRQVYGEETQYF.

V usage is TRBV5-4 and J usage is TRBJ1-3; tentative D call: TRBD1 (5 bases). Germline V gene data show CDR1 as SGHNT and CDR2 as YYREEE (reference sequence). The CDR3 has 13 amino acids. Trimming took 4 bases from V and 14 from J, leaving 19 bases between them. The CDR3 DNA follows: TGTGCCAGCAGCCCAGGGTTGACCGGTTGGCTATATTTT. Protein product: CASSPGLTGWLYF.

The chain's CDR3 is CASSQDRNNEKLFF. The CDR3 DNA sequence: TGTGCCAGCAGCCAAGACAGGAATAATGAAAAACTGTTTTTT. The chain uses TRBV4-2 and TRBJ1-4; D is uncertain. The CDR3 length is 14 residues. CDR1 and CDR2 from the germline V gene are LGHNA and YNFKEQ. With 0 bases removed from V and 4 bases from J, the gap between germline ends came to 6 bases.

The chain uses TRBV18 and TRBJ1-1; D not certain. The ends were cut back, 6 bases at V and 1 base at J, with 12 bases in the middle. The length of the CDR3 is 14 residues. Germline-derived CDR1 and CDR2 are KGHSH and LQKENI. CDR3 residues: CASSQTETNTEAFF. CDR3 in DNA: TGTGCCAGCTCTCAGACTGAAACGAACACTGAAGCTTTCTTT.

This chain joins TRBV27 and TRBJ1-1; D perhaps matches TRBD1 (6 bases). CDR1 is MNHEY, CDR2 SMNVEV, per germline (reference sequence). The V gene lost 4 bases and the J gene lost 4 bases, with 16 bases spanning the gap. The CDR3 totals 15 residues. CDR3 amino acids: CASSSNPGGRTEAFF. The CDR3 bases are TGTGCCAGCAGTTCCAACCCCGGGGGGCGCACTGAAGCTTTCTTT.

The V gene is TRBV5-8, the J gene TRBJ2-2; D perhaps matches TRBD1 (5 bases). V lost 3 bases and J lost 0, with 15 bases in between. CDR1 is SGHTS and CDR2 is YDEGEE in the germline V gene. CDR3 length: 17 residues. CDR3 coding DNA: TGTGCCAGCAGCTCCGACACCCTACAGGCGAACACCGGGGAGCTGTTTTTT. Amino acids: CASSSDTLQANTGELFF. The full variable domain, in which reference TRBV5-8 and TRBJ2-2 provide the parts outside the CDR3, is EAGVTQSPTHLIKTRGQQATLRCSPISGHTSVYWYQQALGLGLQFLLWYDEGEERNRGNFPPRFSGRQFPNYSSELNVNALELEDSALYLCASSSDTLQANTGELFFGEGSRLTVL.

The V and J genes are TRBV7-2 and TRBJ1-5, with D uncertain. CDR1 SGHTA and CDR2 FQGNSA come from the germline V gene. This CDR3 has 13 residues. The V and J ends lost 2 bases and 4 bases respectively, with 6 bases between them. CDR3 coding DNA: TGTGCCAGCAGCTTAAACAGTAATCAGCCCCAGCATTTT. Amino acids: CASSLNSNQPQHF.

The chain combines TRBV10-3 with TRBJ1-1; D gene ambiguous. Germline V CDR1 and CDR2: ENHRY, SYGVKD. The CDR3 has 13 amino acids. Trimming removed 6 bases from V and 0 bases from J, with 8 bases in between. The CDR3 DNA reads TGTGCCATCAGGGCCCTTATGAACACTGAAGCTTTCTTT. Protein product: CAIRALMNTEAFF.

The rearrangement joins TRBV5-6 to TRBJ2-7; 12 nucleotides line up with TRBD1. V lost 5 bases, J lost 4 bases, and 7 bases stayed unmatched. Germline values: CDR1 SGHDT, CDR2 YYEEEE. This CDR3 has 15 amino acids. The CDR3 DNA follows: TGTGCCAGCAGATGGGACAGGGGGCGCCAATACGAGCAGTACTTC. Protein sequence: CASRWDRGRQYEQYF.

A few counts support this clone. The V gene is TRBV7-8, the J gene TRBJ1-2, with a possible D match to TRBD1 (6 bases). The CDR3 is 15 residues long. CDR1 and CDR2 from the germline V gene are SGHVS and FQNEAQ. Trimming pared 5 bases from V and 3 bases from J, leaving 16 bases between. DNA of the CDR3: TGTGCCAGCAGCCCTTTTAGGACAGCGGACTATGGCTACACCTTC. Its protein product is CASSPFRTADYGYTF.

The genes are TRBV7-2 and TRBJ1-6; weak D call: TRBD1 (5 bases). Trimming shortened V by 5 bases and J by 10 bases, and 12 bases separated the two germline ends. The CDR3 totals 13 residues. Looked up from germline, CDR1 is SGHTA and CDR2 is FQGNSA. CDR3 residues: CASSLGHTSPLHF. Here the CDR3 DNA reads TGTGCCAGCAGCCTAGGACATACCTCACCCCTCCACTTT. Using reference TRBV7-2 and TRBJ1-6 for the parts outside the CDR3, the full variable domain is GAGVSQSPSNKVTEKGKDVELRCDPISGHTALYWYRQSLGQGLEFLIYFQGNSAPDKSGLPSDRFSAERTGGSVSTLTIQRTQQEDSAVYLCASSLGHTSPLHFGNGTRLTVT.

The chain joins TRBV5-4 to TRBJ2-1; 11 nucleotides agree with TRBD2. The CDR3 runs to 14 residues. Losses at the gene ends were 0 bases for V and 8 bases for J; bases not matched to a gene: 1. The germline gives CDR1 SGHNT, CDR2 YYREEE (reference sequence). The CDR3 DNA is TGTGCCAGCAGCTTGGCACTAGCGGGGGATGAGCAGTTCTTC. This translates into CASSLALAGDEQFF.

The V call is TRBV11-2, the J call TRBJ2-2; possibly TRBD2 for D (6 bases). The CDR3 loop spans 15 amino acids. Germline CDR1 SGHAT, CDR2 FQNNGV. Trimming cost V 5 bases and J 3 bases, with 13 bases left between them. The CDR3 DNA reads as TGTGCCAGCAGCCACACCGGGAGATACACCGGGGAGCTGTTTTTT. It is translated as CASSHTGRYTGELFF.

The rearrangement joins TRBV19 to TRBJ1-2, with TRBD1 matching 8 bases. Unmatched junction bases numbered 9, after V lost 4 bases and J lost 2 bases. This CDR3 region has 16 residues. Germline V lookup: CDR1 LNHDA, CDR2 SQIVND (reference sequence). CDR3 protein: CASSTWTGFKNYGYTF. The CDR3 bases are TGTGCCAGTAGTACGTGGACAGGGTTCAAGAACTATGGCTACACCTTC. The entire variable domain, with the rest obtained from reference TRBV19 and TRBJ1-2, is as follows: DGGITQSPKYLFRKEGQNVTLSCEQNLNHDAMYWYRQDPGQGLRLIYYSQIVNDFQKGDIAEGYSVSREKKESFPLTVTSAQKNPTAFYLCASSTWTGFKNYGYTFGSGTRLTVV.

In regard to this clone: In the same sample, other DNA sequences code for this CDR3. This chain connects TRBV29-1 to TRBJ2-3; 9 bases align to TRBD1. The germline V gene encodes CDR1 SQVTM and CDR2 ANQGSEA. The CDR3 loop spans 15 amino acids. Trimming took 6 bases from V and 3 from J; bases not matched to a gene: 10. This CDR3 reads CSVGPRDRGTDTQYF. The CDR3 DNA sequence: TGCAGCGTGGGGCCCCGTGACAGGGGGACAGATACGCAGTATTTT.

The rearrangement links TRBV7-9 to TRBJ2-5, with 7 nucleotides matching TRBD1. CDR1 and CDR2 (germline): SEHNR, FQNEAQ (reference sequence). The junction had 6 bases not matched to a gene; V was cut back by 6 bases and J by 2 bases. CDR3 length: 14 amino acids. The CDR3 is CASSRPGQQETQYF. The CDR3 region has the DNA TGTGCCAGCAGTAGACCGGGACAGCAAGAGACCCAGTACTTC.

The V gene is TRBV19, the J gene TRBJ2-1; D is perhaps TRBD2 (7 bases). V was shortened by 6 bases and J by 4 bases, with 13 bases between the two germline ends. This CDR3 contains 14 residues. CDR1 LNHDA and CDR2 SQIVND come from the germline V gene (reference sequence). CDR3 loop: CASRGGGPYNEQFF. CDR3 DNA: TGTGCCAGTAGGGGCGGGGGCCCGTACAATGAGCAGTTCTTC.

This clone was counted once. The chain employs TRBV5-1 and TRBJ2-7; D is possibly TRBD1 (5 bases). CDR1 is SGHRS and CDR2 is YFSETQ in the germline V gene. V lost 0 bases, J lost 2 bases, and 9 bases lay in between. The CDR3 length is 14 residues. In nucleotides, the CDR3 is TGCGCCAGCAGCTTGGATCAGGGAACCTACGAGCAGTACTTC. Its protein product is CASSLDQGTYEQYF.

V usage is TRBV6-1 and J usage is TRBJ2-2; no reliable D call. The CDR3 covers 12 residues. Germline-derived CDR1 and CDR2 are MNHNS and SASEGT. V was cut by 6 bases and J by 4 bases, with 6 bases left in between. CDR3 bases: TGTGCCAGCAGAGAGAGCACCGGGGAGCTGTTTTTT. Translated: CASRESTGELFF.

V and J are TRBV18 and TRBJ2-3, with D unresolved. CDR1 is KGHSH and CDR2 is LQKENI in the germline V gene. The V end lost 3 bases, the J end lost 0 bases, and 13 bases lay between the germline ends. The CDR3 length is 16 residues. CDR3 sequence (DNA): TGTGCCAGCTCACCTCCCTCCAGTGCTAGCACAGATACGCAGTATTTT. The encoded protein is CASSPPSSASTDTQYF.

This chain connects TRBV19 to TRBJ1-1; 7 nucleotides agree with TRBD1. Germline lookup yields CDR1 LNHDA and CDR2 SQIVND (reference sequence). Trimming at V came to 3 bases and at J to 7 bases, leaving 8 bases not matched to a gene. The CDR3 totals 14 residues. The CDR3 here is CASSIEGARGEAFF. The CDR3 bases are TGTGCCAGTAGTATTGAGGGGGCTCGCGGTGAAGCTTTCTTT.

The chain combines TRBV5-4 with TRBJ2-7; 11 bases are shared with TRBD2. The CDR3 has 16 residues. The V segment lost 0 bases and the J segment 3 bases; nucleotides outside the gene matches: 5. Germline CDR1 SGHNT, CDR2 YYREEE (reference sequence). DNA of the CDR3: TGTGCCAGCAGCTTGGGACTAGCGGGGAGCAACTACGAGCAGTACTTC. Translated: CASSLGLAGSNYEQYF.

The chain combines TRBV6-5 with TRBJ1-3; D gene ambiguous. The germline V gene has CDR1 MNHEY and CDR2 SVGAGI. V lost 5 bases, J lost 0 bases, and 8 bases lay in between. This CDR3 contains 14 residues. CDR3: CASSVTHSGNTIYF. DNA of the CDR3: TGTGCCAGCAGTGTAACACACTCTGGAAACACCATATATTTT.

The chain links TRBV5-1 to TRBJ1-2; D is perhaps TRBD1 (6 bases). V lost 4 bases to trimming and J lost 0 bases, with 13 bases between them. CDR3 length: 15 residues. Germline assignment: CDR1 SGHRS and CDR2 YFSETQ. Here the CDR3 DNA reads TGCGCCAGCAGCGAAAGACAGGTTCCTAACTATGGCTACACCTTC. Translated: CASSERQVPNYGYTF.

The J gene is TRBJ2-2, the V gene TRBV18, with D possibly TRBD1 on 5 matching bases. V lost 5 bases, J lost 7 bases, and 14 bases lay in between. Germline CDR1 is KGHSH and CDR2 is LQKENI. This CDR3 has 14 amino acids. CDR3 nucleotides: TGTGCCAGCTCAGACGTTCAGGGCGGCGGGGAGCTGTTTTTT. This gives the protein CASSDVQGGGELFF.